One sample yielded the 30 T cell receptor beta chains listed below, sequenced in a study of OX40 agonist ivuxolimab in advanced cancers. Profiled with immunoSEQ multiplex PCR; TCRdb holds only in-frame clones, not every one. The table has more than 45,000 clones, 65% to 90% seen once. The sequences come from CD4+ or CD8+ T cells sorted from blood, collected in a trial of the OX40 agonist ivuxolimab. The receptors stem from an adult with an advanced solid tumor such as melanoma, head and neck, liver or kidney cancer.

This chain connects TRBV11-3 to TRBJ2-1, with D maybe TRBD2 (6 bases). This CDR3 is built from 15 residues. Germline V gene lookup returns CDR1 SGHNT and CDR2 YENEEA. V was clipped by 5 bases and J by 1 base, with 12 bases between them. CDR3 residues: CASSRGSDSYNEQFF. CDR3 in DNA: TGTGCCAGCAGCCGGGGGTCTGATTCCTACAATGAGCAGTTCTTC. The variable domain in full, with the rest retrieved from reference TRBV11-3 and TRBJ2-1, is EAGVVQSPRYKIIEKKQPVAFWCNPISGHNTLYWYLQNLGQGPELLIRYENEEAVDDSQLPKDRFSAERLKGVDSTLKIQPAELGDSAVYLCASSRGSDSYNEQFFGPGTRLTVL.

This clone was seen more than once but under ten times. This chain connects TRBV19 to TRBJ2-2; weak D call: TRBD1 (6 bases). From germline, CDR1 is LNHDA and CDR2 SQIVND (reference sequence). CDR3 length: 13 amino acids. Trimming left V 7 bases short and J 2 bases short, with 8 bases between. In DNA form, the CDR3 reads TGTGCCAGTATAGGGGGAAACACCGGGGAGCTGTTTTTT. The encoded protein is CASIGGNTGELFF.

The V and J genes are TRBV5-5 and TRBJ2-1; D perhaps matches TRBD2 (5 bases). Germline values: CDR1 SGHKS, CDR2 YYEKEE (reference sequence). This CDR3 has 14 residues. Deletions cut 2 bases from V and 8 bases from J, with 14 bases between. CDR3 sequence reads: CASSFRTRGDEQFF. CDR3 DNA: TGTGCCAGCAGCTTCCGGACTCGAGGCGATGAGCAGTTCTTC. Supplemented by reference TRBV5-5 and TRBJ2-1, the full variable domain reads DAGVTQSPTHLIKTRGQQVTLRCSPISGHKSVSWYQQVLGQGPQFIFQYYEKEERGRGNFPDRFSARQFPNYSSELNVNALLLGDSALYLCASSFRTRGDEQFFGPGTRLTVL.

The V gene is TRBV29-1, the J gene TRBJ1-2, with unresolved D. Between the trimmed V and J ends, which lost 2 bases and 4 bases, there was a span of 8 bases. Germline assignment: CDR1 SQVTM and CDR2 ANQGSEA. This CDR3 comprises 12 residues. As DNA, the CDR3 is TGCAGCGTTGAAAAAATGACCTATGGCTACACCTTC. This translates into CSVEKMTYGYTF.

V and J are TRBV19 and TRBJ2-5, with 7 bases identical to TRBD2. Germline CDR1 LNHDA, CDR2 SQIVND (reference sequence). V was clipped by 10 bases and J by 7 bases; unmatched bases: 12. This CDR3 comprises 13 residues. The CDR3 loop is CATGRNFGGTQYF. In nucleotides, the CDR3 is TGTGCCACCGGGAGGAATTTTGGGGGGACCCAGTACTTC.

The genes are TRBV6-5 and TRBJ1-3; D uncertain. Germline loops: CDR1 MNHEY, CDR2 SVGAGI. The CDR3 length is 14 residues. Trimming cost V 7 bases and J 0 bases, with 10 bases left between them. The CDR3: CASIRSYSGNTIYF. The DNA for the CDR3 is TGTGCCAGCATACGCAGCTACTCTGGAAACACCATATATTTT.

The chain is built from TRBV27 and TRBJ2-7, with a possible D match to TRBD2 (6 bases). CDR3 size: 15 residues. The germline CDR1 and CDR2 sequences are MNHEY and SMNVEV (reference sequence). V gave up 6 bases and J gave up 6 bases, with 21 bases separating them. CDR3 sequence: CASRPAGGARAEQYF. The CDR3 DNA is TGTGCCAGCAGACCGGCAGGAGGGGCTAGGGCCGAGCAGTACTTC.

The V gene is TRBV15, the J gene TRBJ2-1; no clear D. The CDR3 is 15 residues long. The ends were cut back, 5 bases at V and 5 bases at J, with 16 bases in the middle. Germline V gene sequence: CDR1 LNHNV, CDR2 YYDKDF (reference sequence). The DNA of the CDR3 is TGTGCCACCAGCGGGATTCGGCGCCAAAACAATGAGCAGTTCTTC. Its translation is CATSGIRRQNNEQFF.

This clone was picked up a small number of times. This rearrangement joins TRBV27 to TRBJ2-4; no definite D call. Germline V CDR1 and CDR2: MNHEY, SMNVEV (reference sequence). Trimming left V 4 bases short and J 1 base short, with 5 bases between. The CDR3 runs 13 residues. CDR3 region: CASSSAAKNIQYF. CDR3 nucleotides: TGTGCCAGCAGTTCCGCTGCCAAAAACATTCAGTACTTC.

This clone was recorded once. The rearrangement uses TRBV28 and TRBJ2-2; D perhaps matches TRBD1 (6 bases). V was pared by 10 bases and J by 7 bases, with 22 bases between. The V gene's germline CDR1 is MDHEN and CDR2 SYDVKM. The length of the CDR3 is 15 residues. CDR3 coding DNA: TGTGCCACCGGTGGGCAGGGGAATTACTACGGGGAGCTGTTTTTT. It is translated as CATGGQGNYYGELFF.

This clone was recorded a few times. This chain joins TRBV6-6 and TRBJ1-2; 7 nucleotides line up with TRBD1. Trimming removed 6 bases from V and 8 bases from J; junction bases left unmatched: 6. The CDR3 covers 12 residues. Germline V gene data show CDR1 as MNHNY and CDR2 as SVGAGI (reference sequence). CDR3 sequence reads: CASSRDRVGYTF. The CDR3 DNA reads TGTGCCAGCAGCCGCGACAGGGTCGGCTACACCTTC.

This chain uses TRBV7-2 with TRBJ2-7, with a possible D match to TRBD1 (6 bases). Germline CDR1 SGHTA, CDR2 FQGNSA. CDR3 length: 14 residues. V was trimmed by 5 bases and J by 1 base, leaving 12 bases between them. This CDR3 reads CASSPGQFSYEQYF. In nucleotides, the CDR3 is TGTGCCAGCAGCCCCGGACAGTTTTCCTACGAGCAGTACTTC.

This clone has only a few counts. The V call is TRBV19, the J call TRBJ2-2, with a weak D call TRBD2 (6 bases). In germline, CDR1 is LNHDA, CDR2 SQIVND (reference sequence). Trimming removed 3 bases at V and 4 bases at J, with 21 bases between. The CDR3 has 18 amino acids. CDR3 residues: CASSITNRDSRATGELFF. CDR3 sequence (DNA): TGTGCCAGTAGTATTACAAACCGGGACTCCAGGGCCACCGGGGAGCTGTTTTTT.

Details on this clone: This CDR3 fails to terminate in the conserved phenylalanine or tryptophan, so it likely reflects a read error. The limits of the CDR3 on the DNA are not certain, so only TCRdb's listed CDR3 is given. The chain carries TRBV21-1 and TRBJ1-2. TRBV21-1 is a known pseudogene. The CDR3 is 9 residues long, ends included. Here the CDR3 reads CASGSSGAP.

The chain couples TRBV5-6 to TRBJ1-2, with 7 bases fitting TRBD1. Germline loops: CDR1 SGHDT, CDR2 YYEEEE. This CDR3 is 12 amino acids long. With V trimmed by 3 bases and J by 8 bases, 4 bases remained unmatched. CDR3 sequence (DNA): TGTGCCAGCAGCTCCACAGGGGACGGCTACACCTTC. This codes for CASSSTGDGYTF.

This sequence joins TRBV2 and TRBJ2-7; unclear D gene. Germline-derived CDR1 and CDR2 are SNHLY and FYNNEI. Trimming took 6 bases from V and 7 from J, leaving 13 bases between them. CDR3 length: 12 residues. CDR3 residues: CASRPDWEEQYF. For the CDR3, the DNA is TGTGCCAGCAGACCCGACTGGGAAGAGCAGTACTTC.

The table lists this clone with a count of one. DNA of the CDR3: TGTGCCAGCAGCTCCCAAAGTACAGGGTCCGACGGCTACACCTTC. The encoded protein is CASSSQSTGSDGYTF. This chain joins TRBV7-2 and TRBJ1-2; weak D call: TRBD1 (6 bases). V lost 4 bases, J lost 8 bases, and 20 bases lay in between. CDR1 is SGHTA and CDR2 is FQGNSA in the germline V gene. CDR3 size: 15 residues.

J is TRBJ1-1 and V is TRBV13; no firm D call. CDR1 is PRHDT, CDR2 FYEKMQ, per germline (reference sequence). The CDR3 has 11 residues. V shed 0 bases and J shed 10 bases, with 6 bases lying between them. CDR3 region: CASSLGVRAFF. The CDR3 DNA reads TGTGCCAGCAGCTTAGGCGTCCGAGCTTTCTTT.

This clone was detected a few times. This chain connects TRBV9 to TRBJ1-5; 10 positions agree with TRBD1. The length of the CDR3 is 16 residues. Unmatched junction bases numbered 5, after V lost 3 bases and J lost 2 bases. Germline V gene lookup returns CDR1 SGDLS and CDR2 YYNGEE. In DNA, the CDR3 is TGTGCCAGCAGCGAGGGACAGGGGAAGGGCAATCAGCCCCAGCATTTT. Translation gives CASSEGQGKGNQPQHF.

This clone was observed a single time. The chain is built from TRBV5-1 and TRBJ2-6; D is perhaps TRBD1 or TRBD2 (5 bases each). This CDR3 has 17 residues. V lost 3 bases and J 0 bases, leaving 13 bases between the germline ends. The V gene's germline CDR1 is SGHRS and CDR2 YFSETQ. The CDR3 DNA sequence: TGCGCCAGCAGCTATTGGGGACGGAGCTCTGGGGCCAACGTCCTGACTTTC. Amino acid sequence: CASSYWGRSSGANVLTF.

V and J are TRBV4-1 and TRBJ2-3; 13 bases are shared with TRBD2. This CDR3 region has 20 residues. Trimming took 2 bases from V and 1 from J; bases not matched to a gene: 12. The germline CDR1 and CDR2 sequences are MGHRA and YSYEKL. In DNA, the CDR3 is TGCGCCAGCAGCCAAACCGGGACTAGCGGGATCGTCGGGGGCACAGATACGCAGTATTTT. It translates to CASSQTGTSGIVGGTDTQYF.

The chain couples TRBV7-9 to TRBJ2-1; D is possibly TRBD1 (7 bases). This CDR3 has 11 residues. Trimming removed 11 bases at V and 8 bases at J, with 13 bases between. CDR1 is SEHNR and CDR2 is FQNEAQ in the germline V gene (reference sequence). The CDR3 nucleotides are TGTGCCGGAGGGGGCGAGTATGAGCAGTTCTTC. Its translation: CAGGGEYEQFF. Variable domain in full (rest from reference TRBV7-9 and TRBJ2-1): DTGVSQNPRHKITKRGQNVTFRCDPISEHNRLYWYRQTLGQGPEFLTYFQNEAQLEKSRLLSDRFSAERPKGSFSTLEIQRTEQGDSAMYLCAGGGEYEQFFGPGTRLTVL.

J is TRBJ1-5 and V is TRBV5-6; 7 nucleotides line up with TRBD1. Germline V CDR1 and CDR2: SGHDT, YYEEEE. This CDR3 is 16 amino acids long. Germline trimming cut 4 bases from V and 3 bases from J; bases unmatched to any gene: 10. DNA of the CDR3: TGTGCCAGCAGCCGCATTGAGGACAGGCTCAATCAGCCCCAGCATTTT. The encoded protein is CASSRIEDRLNQPQHF.

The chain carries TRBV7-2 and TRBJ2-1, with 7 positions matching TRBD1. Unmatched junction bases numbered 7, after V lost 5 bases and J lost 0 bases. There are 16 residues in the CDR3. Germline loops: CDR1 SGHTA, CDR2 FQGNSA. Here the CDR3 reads CASSGRQGSSYNEQFF. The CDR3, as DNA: TGTGCCAGCAGCGGACGACAGGGAAGCTCCTACAATGAGCAGTTCTTC.

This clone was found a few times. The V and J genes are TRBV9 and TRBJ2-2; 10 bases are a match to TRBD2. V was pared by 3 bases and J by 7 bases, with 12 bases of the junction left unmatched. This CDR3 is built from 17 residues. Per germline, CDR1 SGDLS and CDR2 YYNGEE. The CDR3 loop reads CASSEPLASGRFGELFF. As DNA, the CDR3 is TGTGCCAGCAGCGAGCCCCTCGCTAGCGGGAGATTCGGGGAGCTGTTTTTT.

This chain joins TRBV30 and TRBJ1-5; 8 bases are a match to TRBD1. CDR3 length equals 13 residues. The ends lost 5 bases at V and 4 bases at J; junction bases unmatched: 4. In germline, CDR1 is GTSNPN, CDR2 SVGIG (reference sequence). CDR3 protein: CAWDRGGNQPQHF. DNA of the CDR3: TGTGCCTGGGACAGGGGTGGGAATCAGCCCCAGCATTTT.

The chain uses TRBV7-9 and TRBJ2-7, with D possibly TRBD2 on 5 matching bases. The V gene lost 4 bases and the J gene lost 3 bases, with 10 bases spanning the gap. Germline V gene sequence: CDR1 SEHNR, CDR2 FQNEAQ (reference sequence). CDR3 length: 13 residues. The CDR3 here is CASSSPGDYEQYF. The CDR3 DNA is TGTGCCAGCAGCTCCCCCGGGGACTACGAGCAGTACTTC.

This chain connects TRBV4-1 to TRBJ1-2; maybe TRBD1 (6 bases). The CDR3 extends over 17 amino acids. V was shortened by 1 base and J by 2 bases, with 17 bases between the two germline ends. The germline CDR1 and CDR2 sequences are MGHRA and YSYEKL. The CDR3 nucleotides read TGCGCCAGCAGCCAAGTCCTGAGGGGTACAGGGAACTATGGCTACACCTTC. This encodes CASSQVLRGTGNYGYTF.

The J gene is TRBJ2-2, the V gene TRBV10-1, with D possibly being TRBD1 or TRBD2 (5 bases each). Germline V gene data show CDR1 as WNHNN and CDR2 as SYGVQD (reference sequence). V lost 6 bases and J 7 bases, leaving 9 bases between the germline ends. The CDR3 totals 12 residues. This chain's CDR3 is CASRGDGGELFF. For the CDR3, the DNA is TGCGCCAGCAGGGGGGATGGCGGGGAGCTGTTTTTT.

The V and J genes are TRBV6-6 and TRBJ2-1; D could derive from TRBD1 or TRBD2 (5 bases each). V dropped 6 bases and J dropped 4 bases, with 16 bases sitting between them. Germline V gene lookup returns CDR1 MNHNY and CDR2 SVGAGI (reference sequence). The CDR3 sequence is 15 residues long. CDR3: CASRRTGTPYNEQFF. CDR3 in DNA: TGTGCCAGCAGGCGAACCGGGACCCCATACAATGAGCAGTTCTTC.